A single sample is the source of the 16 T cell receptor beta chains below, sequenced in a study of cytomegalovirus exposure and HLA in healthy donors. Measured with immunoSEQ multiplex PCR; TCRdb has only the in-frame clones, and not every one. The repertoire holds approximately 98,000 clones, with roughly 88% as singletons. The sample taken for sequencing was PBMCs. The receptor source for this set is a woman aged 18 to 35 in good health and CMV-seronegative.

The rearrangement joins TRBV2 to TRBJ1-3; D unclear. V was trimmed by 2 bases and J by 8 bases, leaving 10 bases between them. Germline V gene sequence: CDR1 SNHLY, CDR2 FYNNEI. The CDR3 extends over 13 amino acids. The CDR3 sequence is CASSEMARDTIYF. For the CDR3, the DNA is TGTGCCAGCAGTGAAATGGCGAGGGACACCATATATTTT.

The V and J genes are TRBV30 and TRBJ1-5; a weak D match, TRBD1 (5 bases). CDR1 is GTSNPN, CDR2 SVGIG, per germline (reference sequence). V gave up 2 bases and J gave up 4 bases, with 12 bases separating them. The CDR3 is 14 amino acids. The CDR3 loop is CAWSWQGGNQPQHF. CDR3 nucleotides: TGTGCCTGGAGTTGGCAGGGTGGTAATCAGCCCCAGCATTTT. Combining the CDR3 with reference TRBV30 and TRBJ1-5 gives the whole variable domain SQTIHQWPATLVQPVGSPLSLECTVEGTSNPNLYWYRQAAGRGLQLLFYSVGIGQISSEVPQNLSASRPQDRQFILSSKKLLLSDSGFYLCAWSWQGGNQPQHFGDGTRLSIL.

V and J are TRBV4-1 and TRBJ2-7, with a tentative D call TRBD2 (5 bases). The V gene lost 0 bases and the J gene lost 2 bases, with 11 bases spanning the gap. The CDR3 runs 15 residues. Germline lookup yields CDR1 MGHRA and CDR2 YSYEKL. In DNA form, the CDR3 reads TGCGCCAGCAGCCAAGAAACCCCCGGGGCCTACGAGCAGTACTTC. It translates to CASSQETPGAYEQYF.

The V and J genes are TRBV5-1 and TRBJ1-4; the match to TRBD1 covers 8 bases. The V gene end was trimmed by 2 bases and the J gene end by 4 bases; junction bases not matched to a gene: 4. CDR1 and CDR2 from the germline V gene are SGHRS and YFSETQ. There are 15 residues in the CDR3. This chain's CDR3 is CASSLGTGLNEKLFF. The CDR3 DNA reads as TGCGCCAGCAGCTTAGGGACAGGACTTAATGAAAAACTGTTTTTT.

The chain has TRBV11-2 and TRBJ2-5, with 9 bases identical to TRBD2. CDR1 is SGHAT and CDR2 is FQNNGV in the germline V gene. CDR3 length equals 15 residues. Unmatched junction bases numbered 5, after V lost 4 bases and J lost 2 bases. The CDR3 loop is CASSSQRGAQETQYF. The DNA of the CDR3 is TGTGCCAGCAGCTCCCAGCGGGGGGCTCAAGAGACCCAGTACTTC. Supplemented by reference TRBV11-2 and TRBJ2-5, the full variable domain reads EAGVAQSPRYKIIEKRQSVAFWCNPISGHATLYWYQQILGQGPKLLIQFQNNGVVDDSQLPKDRFSAERLKGVDSTLKIQPAKLEDSAVYLCASSSQRGAQETQYFGPGTRLLVL.

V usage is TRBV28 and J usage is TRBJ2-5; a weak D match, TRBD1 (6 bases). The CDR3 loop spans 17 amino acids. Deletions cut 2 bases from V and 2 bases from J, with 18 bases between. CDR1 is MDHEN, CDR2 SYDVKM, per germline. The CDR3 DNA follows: TGTGCCAGCAGTTTAGAGTTTGGGACATCATCTCAAGAGACCCAGTACTTC. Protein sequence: CASSLEFGTSSQETQYF.

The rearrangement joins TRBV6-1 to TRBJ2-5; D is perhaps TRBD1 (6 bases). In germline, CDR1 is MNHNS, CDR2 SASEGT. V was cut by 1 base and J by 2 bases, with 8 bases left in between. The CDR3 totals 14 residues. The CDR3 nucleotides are TGTGCCAGCAGTGAAGGGGGGCGGCAAGAGACCCAGTACTTC. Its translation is CASSEGGRQETQYF.

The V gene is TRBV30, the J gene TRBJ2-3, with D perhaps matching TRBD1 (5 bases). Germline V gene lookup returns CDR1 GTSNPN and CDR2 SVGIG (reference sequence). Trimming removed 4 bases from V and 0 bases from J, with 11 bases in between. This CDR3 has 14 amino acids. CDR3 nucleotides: TGTGCCTGGAAAGGGGTGACTAGCACAGATACGCAGTATTTT. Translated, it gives CAWKGVTSTDTQYF.

CDR3: CTSSPRVLTF. The CDR3 nucleotides are TGCACCAGCAGTCCGAGGGTCCTGACTTTC. V gene TRBV1 combines with J gene TRBJ2-6; TRBD2, as called in the table, went unchecked against the DNA. TRBV1 is classified as a pseudogene. The CDR3 is made up of 10 amino acids.

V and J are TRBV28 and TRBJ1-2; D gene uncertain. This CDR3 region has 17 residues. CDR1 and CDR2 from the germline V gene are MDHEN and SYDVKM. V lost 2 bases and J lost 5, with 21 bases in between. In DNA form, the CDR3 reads TGTGCCAGCAGTTTAGGTCAGAAGATGACTATTTGGTATGGCTACACCTTC. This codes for CASSLGQKMTIWYGYTF.

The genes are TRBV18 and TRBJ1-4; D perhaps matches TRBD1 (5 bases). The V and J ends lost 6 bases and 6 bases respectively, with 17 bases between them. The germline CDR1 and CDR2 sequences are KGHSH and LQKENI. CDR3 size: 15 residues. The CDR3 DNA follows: TGTGCCAGCTCTTCTTCGGCCCCCAGGGATGAAAAACTGTTTTTT. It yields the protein CASSSSAPRDEKLFF.

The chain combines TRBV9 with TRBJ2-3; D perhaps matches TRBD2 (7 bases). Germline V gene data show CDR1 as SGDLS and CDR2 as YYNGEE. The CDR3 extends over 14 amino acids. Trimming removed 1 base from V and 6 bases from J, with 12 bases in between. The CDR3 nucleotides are TGTGCCAGCAGCGTAAACGGGGGGCGGGATACGCAGTATTTT. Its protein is CASSVNGGRDTQYF.

Here the CDR3 reads CASSLSQGGSEQYF. Here the CDR3 DNA reads TGTGCCAGCAGTTTATCCCAGGGAGGGTCCGAGCAGTACTTC. This sequence joins TRBV27 and TRBJ2-7; 7 bases line up with TRBD2. In germline, CDR1 is MNHEY, CDR2 SMNVEV (reference sequence). The CDR3 consists of 14 residues. Trimming at V came to 0 bases and at J to 6 bases, leaving 5 bases not matched to a gene.

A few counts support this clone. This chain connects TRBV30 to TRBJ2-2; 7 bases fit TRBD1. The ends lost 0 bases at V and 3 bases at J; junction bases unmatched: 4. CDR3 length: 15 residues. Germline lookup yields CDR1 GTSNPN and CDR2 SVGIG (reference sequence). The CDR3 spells CAWSVLDRDTGELFF. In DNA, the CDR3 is TGTGCCTGGAGTGTATTAGACAGGGACACCGGGGAGCTGTTTTTT.

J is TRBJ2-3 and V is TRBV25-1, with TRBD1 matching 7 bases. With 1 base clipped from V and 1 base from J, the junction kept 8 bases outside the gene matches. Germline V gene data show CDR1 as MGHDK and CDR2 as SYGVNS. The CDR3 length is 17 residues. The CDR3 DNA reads TGTGCCAGCAGTGAATGGGGTCTAACAGGGGGCACAGATACGCAGTATTTT. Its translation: CASSEWGLTGGTDTQYF.

DNA for the CDR3: TGTGCCAGCAGTGTCGGCGGACTCTATGGCTACACCTTC. Its translation is CASSVGGLYGYTF. The genes are TRBV25-1 and TRBJ1-2; the D is unclear. The CDR3 extends over 13 amino acids. The V gene lost 4 bases and the J gene lost 4 bases, with 10 bases spanning the gap. Germline CDR1 and CDR2: MGHDK and SYGVNS.